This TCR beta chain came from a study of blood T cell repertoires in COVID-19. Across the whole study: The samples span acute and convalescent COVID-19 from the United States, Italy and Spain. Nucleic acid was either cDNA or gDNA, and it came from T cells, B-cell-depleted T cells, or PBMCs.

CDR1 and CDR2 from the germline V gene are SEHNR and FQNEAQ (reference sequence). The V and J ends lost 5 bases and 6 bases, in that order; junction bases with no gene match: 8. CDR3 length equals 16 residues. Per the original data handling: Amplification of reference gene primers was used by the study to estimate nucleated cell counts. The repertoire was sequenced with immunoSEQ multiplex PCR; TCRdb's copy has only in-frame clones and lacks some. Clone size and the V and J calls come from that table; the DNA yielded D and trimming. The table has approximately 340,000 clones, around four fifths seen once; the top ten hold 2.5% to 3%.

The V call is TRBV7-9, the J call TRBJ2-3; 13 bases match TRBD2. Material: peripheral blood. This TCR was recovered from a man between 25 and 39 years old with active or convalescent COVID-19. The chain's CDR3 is CASSGWTSGRSDTQYF. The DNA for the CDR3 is TGTGCCAGCAGCGGATGGACTAGCGGGAGATCGGATACGCAGTATTTT.